This section outlines one T cell receptor beta chain sequence together with its context. In the original workflow: Amplification with reference gene primers provided the estimates of nucleated cell counts. This table comes from immunoSEQ multiplex PCR, and its TCRdb copy is limited to in-frame clones, with some not included. V and J calls and clone size are copied from that table; D and trimming were computed from the DNA. The table records 240,000 or so clones, 86% of them present only once. The data belong to a study of blood T cell repertoires in COVID-19. For the study at large: Sites across the United States, Italy and Spain contributed samples from acute and convalescent COVID-19. Sources were T cells, B-cell-depleted T cells, or PBMCs; the material itself was cDNA or gDNA.

V was clipped by 1 base and J by 5 bases; unmatched bases: 4. Looked up from germline, CDR1 is MGHRA and CDR2 is YSYEKL. The CDR3 consists of 15 residues. The sequence was collected from a man older than 75 with acute or convalescent COVID-19. What was sequenced was peripheral blood. The gene calls are TRBV4-1 and TRBJ2-4; 8 positions agree with TRBD1. The CDR3 DNA follows: TGCGCCAGCAGCCAAGTTGGGACAGGACAAAACATTCAGTACTTC. Protein product: CASSQVGTGQNIQYF.